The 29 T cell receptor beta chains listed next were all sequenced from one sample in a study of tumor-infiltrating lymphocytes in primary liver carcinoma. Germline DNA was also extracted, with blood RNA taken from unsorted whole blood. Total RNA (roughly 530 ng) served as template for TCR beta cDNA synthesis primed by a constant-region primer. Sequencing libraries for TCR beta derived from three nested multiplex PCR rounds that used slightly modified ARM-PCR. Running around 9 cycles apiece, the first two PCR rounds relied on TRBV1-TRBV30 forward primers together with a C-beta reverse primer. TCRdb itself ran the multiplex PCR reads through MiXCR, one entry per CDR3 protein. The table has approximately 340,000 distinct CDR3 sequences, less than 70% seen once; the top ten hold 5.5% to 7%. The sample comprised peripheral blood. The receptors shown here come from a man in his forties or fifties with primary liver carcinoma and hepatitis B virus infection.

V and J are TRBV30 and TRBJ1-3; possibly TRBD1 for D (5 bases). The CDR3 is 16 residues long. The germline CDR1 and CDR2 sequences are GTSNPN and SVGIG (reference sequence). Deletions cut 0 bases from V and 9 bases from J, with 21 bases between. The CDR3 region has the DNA TGTGCCTGGAGTGTCCCCGGAGGGGCCCATCGAGGCACCATATATTTT. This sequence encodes CAWSVPGGAHRGTIYF.

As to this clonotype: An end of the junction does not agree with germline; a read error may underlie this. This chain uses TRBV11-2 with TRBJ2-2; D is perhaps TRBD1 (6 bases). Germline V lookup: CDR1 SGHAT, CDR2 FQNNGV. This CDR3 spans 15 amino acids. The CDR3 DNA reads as TGTGCCAGCAGTTTACGGACAGTGGGCACCGGGCAGCTGTTTTTT. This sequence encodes CASSLRTVGTGQLFF. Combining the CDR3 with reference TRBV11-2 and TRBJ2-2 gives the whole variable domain EAGVAQSPRYKIIEKRQSVAFWCNPISGHATLYWYQQILGQGPKLLIQFQNNGVVDDSQLPKDRFSAERLKGVDSTLKIQPAKLEDSAVYLCASSLRTVGTGQLFFGEGSRLTVL.

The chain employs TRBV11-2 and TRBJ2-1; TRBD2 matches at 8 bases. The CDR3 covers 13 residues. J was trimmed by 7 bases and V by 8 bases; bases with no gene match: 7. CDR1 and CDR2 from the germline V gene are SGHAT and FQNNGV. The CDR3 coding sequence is TGTGCCAGCGGCTCCGGGACTAGTAATGAGCAGTTCTTC. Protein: CASGSGTSNEQFF. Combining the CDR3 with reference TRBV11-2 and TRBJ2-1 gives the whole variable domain EAGVAQSPRYKIIEKRQSVAFWCNPISGHATLYWYQQILGQGPKLLIQFQNNGVVDDSQLPKDRFSAERLKGVDSTLKIQPAKLEDSAVYLCASGSGTSNEQFFGPGTRLTVL.

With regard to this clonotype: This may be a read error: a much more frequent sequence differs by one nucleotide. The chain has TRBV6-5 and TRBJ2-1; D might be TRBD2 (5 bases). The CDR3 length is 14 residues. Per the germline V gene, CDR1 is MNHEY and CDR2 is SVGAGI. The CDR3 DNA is TGTGTCAGCAGACCCCCCGGGGTTTACAATGAGCAGTTCTTC. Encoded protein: CVSRPPGVYNEQFF.

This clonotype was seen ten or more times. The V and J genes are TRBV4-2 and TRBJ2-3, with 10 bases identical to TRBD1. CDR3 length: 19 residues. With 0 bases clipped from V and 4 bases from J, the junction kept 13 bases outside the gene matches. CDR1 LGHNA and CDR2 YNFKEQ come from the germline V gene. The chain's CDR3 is CASSQDSFVRDRGSDTQYF. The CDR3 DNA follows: TGTGCCAGCAGCCAAGATTCATTCGTGAGGGACAGGGGTTCAGATACGCAGTATTTT.

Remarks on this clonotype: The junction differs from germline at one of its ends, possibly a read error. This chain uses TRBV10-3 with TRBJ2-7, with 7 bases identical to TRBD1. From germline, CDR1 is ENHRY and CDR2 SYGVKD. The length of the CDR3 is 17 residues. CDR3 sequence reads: CSISDADNRGPSYEQYF. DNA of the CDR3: TGTTCCATCAGTGACGCCGATAACAGGGGACCCTCCTACGAGCAGTACTTC.

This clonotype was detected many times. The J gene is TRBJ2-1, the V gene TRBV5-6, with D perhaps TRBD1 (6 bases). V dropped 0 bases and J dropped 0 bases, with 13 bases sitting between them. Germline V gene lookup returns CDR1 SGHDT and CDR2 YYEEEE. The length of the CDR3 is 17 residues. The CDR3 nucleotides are TGTGCCAGCAGCTTGGGACAGGCCTACCTCTCCTACAATGAGCAGTTCTTC. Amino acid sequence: CASSLGQAYLSYNEQFF.

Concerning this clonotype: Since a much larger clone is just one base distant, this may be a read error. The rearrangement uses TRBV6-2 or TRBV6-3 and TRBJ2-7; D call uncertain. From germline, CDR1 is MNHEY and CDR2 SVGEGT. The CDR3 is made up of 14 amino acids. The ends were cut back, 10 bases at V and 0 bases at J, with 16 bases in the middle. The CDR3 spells CANSRTASSYEQYF. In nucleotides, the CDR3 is TGTGCCAACAGCCGGACCGCGAGCTCCTACGAGCAGTACTTC.

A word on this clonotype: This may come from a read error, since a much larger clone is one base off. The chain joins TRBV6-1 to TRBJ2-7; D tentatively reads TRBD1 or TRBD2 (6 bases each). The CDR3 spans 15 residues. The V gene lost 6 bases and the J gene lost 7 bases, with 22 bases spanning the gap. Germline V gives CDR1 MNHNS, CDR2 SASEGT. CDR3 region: CASRIPGRGTREQYF. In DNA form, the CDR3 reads TGTGCCAGCAGAATCCCGGGACGGGGGACAAGAGAGCAGTACTTC.

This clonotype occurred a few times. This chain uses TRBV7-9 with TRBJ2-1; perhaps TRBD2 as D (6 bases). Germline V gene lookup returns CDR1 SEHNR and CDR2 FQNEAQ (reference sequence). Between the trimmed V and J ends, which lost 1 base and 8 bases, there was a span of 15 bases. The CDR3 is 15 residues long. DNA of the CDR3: TGTGCCAGCAGCTTAGTCGGGGGAGTTATCGATGAGCAGTTCTTC. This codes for CASSLVGGVIDEQFF.

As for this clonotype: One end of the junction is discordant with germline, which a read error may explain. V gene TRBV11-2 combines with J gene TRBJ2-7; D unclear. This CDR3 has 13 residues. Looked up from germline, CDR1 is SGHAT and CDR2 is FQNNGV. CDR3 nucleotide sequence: TGTGCCAGCAAGTACAAGGAATCCTACGAGCAGCACTTC. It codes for CASKYKESYEQHF.

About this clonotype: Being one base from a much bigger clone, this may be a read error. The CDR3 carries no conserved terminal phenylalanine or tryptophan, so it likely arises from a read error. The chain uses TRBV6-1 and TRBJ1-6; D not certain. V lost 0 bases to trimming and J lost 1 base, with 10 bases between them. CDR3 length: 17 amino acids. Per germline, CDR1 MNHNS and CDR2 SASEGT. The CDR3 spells CASSEASGWSYNSPLHL. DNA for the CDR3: TGTGCCAGCAGTGAAGCCTCCGGATGGTCCTATAATTCACCCCTCCACTTA.

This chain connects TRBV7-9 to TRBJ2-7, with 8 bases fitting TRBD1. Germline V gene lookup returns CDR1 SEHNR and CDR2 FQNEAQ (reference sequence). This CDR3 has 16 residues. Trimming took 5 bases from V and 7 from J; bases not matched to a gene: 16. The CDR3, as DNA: TGTGCCAGCAGCAACCGGATGGACAGGGCCCGTGAGGAGCAGTACTTC. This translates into CASSNRMDRAREEQYF.

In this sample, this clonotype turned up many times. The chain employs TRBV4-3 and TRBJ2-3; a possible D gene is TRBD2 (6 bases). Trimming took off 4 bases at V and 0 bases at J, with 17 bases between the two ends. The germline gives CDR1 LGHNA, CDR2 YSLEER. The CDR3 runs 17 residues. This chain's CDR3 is CASSLTWTTPSTDTQYF. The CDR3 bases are TGCGCCAGCAGCCTGACCTGGACTACCCCAAGCACAGATACGCAGTATTTT.

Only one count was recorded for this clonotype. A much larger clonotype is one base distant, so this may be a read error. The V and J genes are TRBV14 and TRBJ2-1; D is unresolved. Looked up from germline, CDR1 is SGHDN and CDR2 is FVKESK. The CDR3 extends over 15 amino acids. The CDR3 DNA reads TGTGCCACCAGCCAAGAGTGGGGTACCTACAATGAGCAGTTCTTC. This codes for CATSQEWGTYNEQFF.

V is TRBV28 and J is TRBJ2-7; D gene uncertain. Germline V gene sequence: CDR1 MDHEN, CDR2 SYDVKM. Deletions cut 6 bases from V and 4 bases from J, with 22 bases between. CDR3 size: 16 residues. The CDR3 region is CASRSVGLRRGYEQYF. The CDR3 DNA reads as TGTGCCAGCAGGTCCGTCGGGCTGCGTCGAGGATACGAGCAGTACTTC.

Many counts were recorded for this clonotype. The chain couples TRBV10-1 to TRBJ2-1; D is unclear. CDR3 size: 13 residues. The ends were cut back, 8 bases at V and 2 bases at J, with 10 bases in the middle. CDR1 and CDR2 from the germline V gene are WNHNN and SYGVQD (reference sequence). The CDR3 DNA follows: TGCGCCAGCTCGACCGGACCCTACAATGAGCAGTTCTTC. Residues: CASSTGPYNEQFF.

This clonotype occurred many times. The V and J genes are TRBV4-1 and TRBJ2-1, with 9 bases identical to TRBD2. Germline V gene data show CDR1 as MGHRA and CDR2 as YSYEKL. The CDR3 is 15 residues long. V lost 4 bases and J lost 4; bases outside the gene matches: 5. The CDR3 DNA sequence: TGCGCCAGCAGCCTCCAGCGGGAGGAGTACAATGAGCAGTTCTTC. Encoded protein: CASSLQREEYNEQFF.

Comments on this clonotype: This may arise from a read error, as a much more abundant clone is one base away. Written as DNA, the CDR3 is TGTGCCGGCATCCCTACTCTGAGGAACACTGAAGCTTTCTTT. Protein sequence: CAGIPTLRNTEAFF. The V call is TRBV6-2 or TRBV6-3, the J call TRBJ1-1, with D unclear. Trimming removed 11 bases at V and 1 base at J, with 17 bases between. Germline assignment: CDR1 MNHEY and CDR2 SVGEGT. The CDR3 is made up of 14 amino acids.

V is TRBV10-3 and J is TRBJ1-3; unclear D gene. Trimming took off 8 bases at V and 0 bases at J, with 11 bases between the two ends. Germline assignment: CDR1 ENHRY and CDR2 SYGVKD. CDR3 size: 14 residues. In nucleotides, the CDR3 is TGTGCCATCTCCCCGGTGAGCTCTGGAAACACCATATATTTT. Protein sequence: CAISPVSSGNTIYF.

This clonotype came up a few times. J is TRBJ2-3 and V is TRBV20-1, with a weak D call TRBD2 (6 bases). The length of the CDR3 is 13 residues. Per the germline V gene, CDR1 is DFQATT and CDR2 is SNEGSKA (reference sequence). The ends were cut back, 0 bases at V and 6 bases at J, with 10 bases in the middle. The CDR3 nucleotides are TGCAGTGCTAGAGATGTGGGGAGGGATACGCAGTATTTT. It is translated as CSARDVGRDTQYF.

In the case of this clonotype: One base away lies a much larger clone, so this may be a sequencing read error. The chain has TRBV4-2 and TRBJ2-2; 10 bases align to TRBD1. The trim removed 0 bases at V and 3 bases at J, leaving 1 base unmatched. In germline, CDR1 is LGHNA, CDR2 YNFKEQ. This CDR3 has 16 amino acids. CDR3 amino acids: CASSQEGTGDTGELFF. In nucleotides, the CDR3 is TGTGCCAGCAGCCAAGAAGGGACAGGGGACACCGGGGAGCTGTTTTTT.

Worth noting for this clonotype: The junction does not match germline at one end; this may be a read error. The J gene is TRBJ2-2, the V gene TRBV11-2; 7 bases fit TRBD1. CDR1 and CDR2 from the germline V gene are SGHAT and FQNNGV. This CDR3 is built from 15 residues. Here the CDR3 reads CASSYQQGNTGKLSF. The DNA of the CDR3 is TGTGCCAGCAGCTACCAACAGGGGAACACCGGGAAGCTGTCTTTT.

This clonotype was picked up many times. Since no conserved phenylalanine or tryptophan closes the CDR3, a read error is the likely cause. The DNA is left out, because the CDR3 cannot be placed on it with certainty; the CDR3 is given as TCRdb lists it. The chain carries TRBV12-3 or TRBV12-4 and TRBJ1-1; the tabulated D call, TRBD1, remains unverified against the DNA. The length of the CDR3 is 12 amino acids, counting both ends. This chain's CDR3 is CASSPGGDRGFL.

The CDR3 spells CASRNGLDTQYF. The CDR3 DNA is TGCGCCAGCAGAAACGGGTTGGATACGCAGTATTTT. This chain joins TRBV5-1 and TRBJ2-3; D is uncertain. Between the trimmed V and J ends, which lost 5 bases and 6 bases, there was a span of 10 bases. CDR1 SGHRS and CDR2 YFSETQ come from the germline V gene. CDR3 length equals 12 residues.

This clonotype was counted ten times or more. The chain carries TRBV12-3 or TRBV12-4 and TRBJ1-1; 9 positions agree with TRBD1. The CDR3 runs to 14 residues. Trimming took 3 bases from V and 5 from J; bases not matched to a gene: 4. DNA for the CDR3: TGTGCCAGCAGTTTTCGACAGGGGGATACTGAAGCTTTCTTT. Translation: CASSFRQGDTEAFF.

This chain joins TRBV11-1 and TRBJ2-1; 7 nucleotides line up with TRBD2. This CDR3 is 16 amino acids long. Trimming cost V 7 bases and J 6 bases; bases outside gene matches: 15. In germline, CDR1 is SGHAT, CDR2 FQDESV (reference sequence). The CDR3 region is CASTGMTSPRPNEQFF. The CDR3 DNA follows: TGTGCCAGCACTGGGATGACTAGCCCACGGCCCAATGAGCAGTTCTTC. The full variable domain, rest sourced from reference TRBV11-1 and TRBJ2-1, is EAEVAQSPRYKITEKSQAVAFWCDPISGHATLYWYRQILGQGPELLVQFQDESVVDDSQLPKDRFSAERLKGVDSTLKIQPAELGDSAMYLCASTGMTSPRPNEQFFGPGTRLTVL.

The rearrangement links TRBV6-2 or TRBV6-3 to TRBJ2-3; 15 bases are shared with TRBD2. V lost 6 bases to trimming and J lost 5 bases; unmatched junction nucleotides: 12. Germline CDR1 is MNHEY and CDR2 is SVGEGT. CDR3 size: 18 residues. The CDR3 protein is CASSSQGLAGGRVDTQYF. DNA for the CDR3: TGTGCCAGCAGCTCCCAGGGACTAGCGGGAGGACGGGTAGATACGCAGTATTTT.

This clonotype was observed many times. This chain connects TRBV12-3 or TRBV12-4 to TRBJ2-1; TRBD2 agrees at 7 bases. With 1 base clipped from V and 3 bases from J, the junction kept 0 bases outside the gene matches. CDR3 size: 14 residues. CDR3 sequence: CASSLGGSYNEQFF. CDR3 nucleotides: TGTGCCAGCAGTTTAGGCGGGAGCTACAATGAGCAGTTCTTC.